Each of the 12 T cell receptor beta chains below was sequenced from the same sample in a study of identifying expanded T cells in peripheral blood. Here immunoSEQ multiplex PCR was the method, and the copy in TCRdb shows in-frame clones only, minus some. The data hold 100,000 to 110,000 clones, with 75% to 90% observed a single time. The sample comprised blood. All receptors derive from a person between 18 and 75 years old in good health.

This sequence joins TRBV28 and TRBJ1-2; tentative D call: TRBD1 (6 bases). The V and J ends lost 7 bases and 8 bases respectively, with 23 bases between them. From germline, CDR1 is MDHEN and CDR2 SYDVKM. The CDR3 runs 15 residues. CDR3 amino acids: CASTRGRLGERGYTF. The CDR3 nucleotides read TGTGCCAGCACCAGGGGCAGGCTAGGGGAGAGGGGCTACACCTTC.

This clone turned up a few times. The rearrangement joins TRBV30 to TRBJ1-5; D unresolved. This CDR3 is 13 amino acids long. Germline V gives CDR1 GTSNPN, CDR2 SVGIG (reference sequence). V was pared by 3 bases and J by 6 bases, with 12 bases between. Here the CDR3 reads CAWSRGPFQPQHF. Here the CDR3 DNA reads TGTGCCTGGAGCCGCGGGCCCTTTCAGCCCCAGCATTTT.

The genes are TRBV19 and TRBJ1-3; the D gene is possibly TRBD1 (6 bases). The CDR3 runs 13 residues. V lost 5 bases and J 4 bases, leaving 9 bases between the germline ends. Germline CDR1 is LNHDA and CDR2 is SQIVND (reference sequence). Here the CDR3 reads CASSLQGGNTIYF. The DNA for the CDR3 is TGTGCCAGTAGTTTACAGGGCGGAAACACCATATATTTT. The full variable domain, in which reference TRBV19 and TRBJ1-3 provide the parts outside the CDR3, is DGGITQSPKYLFRKEGQNVTLSCEQNLNHDAMYWYRQDPGQGLRLIYYSQIVNDFQKGDIAEGYSVSREKKESFPLTVTSAQKNPTAFYLCASSLQGGNTIYFGEGSWLTVV.

The chain is built from TRBV27 and TRBJ2-2; D remains ambiguous. Looked up from germline, CDR1 is MNHEY and CDR2 is SMNVEV (reference sequence). With 7 bases removed from V and 2 bases from J, the gap between germline ends came to 8 bases. There are 13 residues in the CDR3. CDR3 sequence: CASTAINTGELFF. The CDR3 nucleotides are TGTGCCAGCACAGCTATAAACACCGGGGAGCTGTTTTTT.

V gene TRBV7-2 combines with J gene TRBJ1-1; no reliable D call. Looked up from germline, CDR1 is SGHTA and CDR2 is FQGNSA. V lost 0 bases to trimming and J lost 1 base, with 9 bases between them. This CDR3 region has 15 residues. The DNA of the CDR3 is TGTGCCAGCAGCTTAGCGCCGGCTGGGAACACTGAAGCTTTCTTT. This sequence encodes CASSLAPAGNTEAFF.

This clone was recorded a few times. J is TRBJ2-3 and V is TRBV7-2, with 11 bases identical to TRBD2. Germline lookup yields CDR1 SGHTA and CDR2 FQGNSA. The CDR3 extends over 16 amino acids. V lost 2 bases, J lost 3 bases, and 4 bases stayed unmatched. As DNA, the CDR3 is TGTGCCAGCAGCTTATTAACTAGCGGGGGTACAGATACGCAGTATTTT. Translating it yields CASSLLTSGGTDTQYF.

The V gene is TRBV19, the J gene TRBJ1-2; TRBD1 aligns across 8 bases. Germline CDR1 LNHDA, CDR2 SQIVND (reference sequence). The CDR3 consists of 14 residues. Losses at the gene ends were 5 bases for V and 6 bases for J; bases not matched to a gene: 8. The CDR3 loop reads CASSPQGANHGYTF. DNA for the CDR3: TGTGCCAGTAGTCCGCAGGGGGCGAATCATGGCTACACCTTC.

J is TRBJ2-3 and V is TRBV5-1; D remains unclear. Trimming cost V 3 bases and J 6 bases, with 8 bases left between them. Germline values: CDR1 SGHRS, CDR2 YFSETQ. The CDR3 runs 12 residues. CDR3 loop: CASSYQLDTQYF. CDR3 nucleotide sequence: TGCGCCAGCAGCTACCAACTTGATACGCAGTATTTT.

This chain links TRBV7-2 with TRBJ1-2, with 11 positions matching TRBD1. CDR3 length: 14 amino acids. Germline values: CDR1 SGHTA, CDR2 FQGNSA. The J segment lost 7 bases and the V segment lost 1 base, leaving 2 bases of the junction unmatched. CDR3 amino acids: CASSLVGQGAGYTF. In DNA form, the CDR3 reads TGTGCCAGCAGCTTAGTTGGACAGGGGGCTGGCTACACCTTC.

The chain joins TRBV15 to TRBJ1-1; 10 nucleotides agree with TRBD1. The germline CDR1 and CDR2 sequences are LNHNV and YYDKDF (reference sequence). Losses at the gene ends were 5 bases for V and 7 bases for J; bases not matched to a gene: 16. CDR3 length: 17 amino acids. CDR3 bases: TGTGCCACCAGCTCGGGACAGGGGCCCGGCCAAGCCGGTGAAGCTTTCTTT. It translates to CATSSGQGPGQAGEAFF.

This chain links TRBV4-3 with TRBJ2-2; D not resolved. Looked up from germline, CDR1 is LGHNA and CDR2 is YSLEER. With 0 bases removed from V and 1 base from J, the gap between germline ends came to 9 bases. The CDR3 spans 16 residues. This CDR3 is CASSQDLPGNTGELFF. As DNA, the CDR3 is TGCGCCAGCAGCCAAGATCTTCCGGGGAACACCGGGGAGCTGTTTTTT.

The J gene is TRBJ1-6, the V gene TRBV23-1; 9 bases are shared with TRBD1. TRBV23-1 is given ORF status, its function remaining uncertain. CDR3 length: 17 residues. CDR3 bases: TGCGCTGGCCCCGGGGACAGGGAGCTTTGGGTAAATTCACCCCTCCACTTT. Its protein product is CAGPGDRELWVNSPLHF.